A selection of T cell receptor beta chains follows, all from one sample in a study of blood T cell repertoires in COVID-19. Profiling relied on immunoSEQ multiplex PCR, and the TCRdb table lists in-frame clones only, not all of them. The top ten clones hold around 26% of a sample with roughly 150,000 clones, around 89% of them seen once. The source material was peripheral blood. Source of these receptors: a human donor in a cohort sampled during active COVID-19. Both conserved end residues are part of each CDR3. The D gene is left open where the match is weak. The listing skips clone size in some rows; elsewhere it reads once, few, many or a size class.

CDR3 length	clone size	J gene	D gene	V gene	CDR3 protein	CDR3 DNA
12	-	TRBJ1-1	-	TRBV30	CASFPGNTEAFF	TGTGCCAGCTTCCCGGGAAACACTGAAGCTTTCTTT
12	-	TRBJ1-1	TRBD1	TRBV10-3	CATWDRGTEAFF	TGTGCCACCTGGGACAGGGGCACTGAAGCTTTCTTT
17	few	TRBJ2-2	TRBD2	TRBV3-1/TRBV3-2	CASSQGLAGVFDGELFF	TGTGCCAGCAGCCAAGGACTAGCGGGGGTCTTCGACGGGGAGCTGTTTTTT
15	-	TRBJ1-1	TRBD1	TRBV29-1	CSVVGTDGMYTEAFF	TGCAGCGTTGTGGGGACAGATGGGATGTACACTGAAGCTTTCTTT
13	-	TRBJ1-5	-	TRBV30	CAWSPGQNQPQHF	TGTGCCTGGAGTCCCGGACAGAATCAGCCCCAGCATTTT
14	-	TRBJ1-6	-	TRBV9	CASSVHRADSPLHF	TGTGCCAGCAGCGTACACAGGGCCGATTCACCCCTCCACTTT
17	-	TRBJ1-1	-	TRBV6-4	CASSDLWQKTMNTEAFF	TGTGCCAGCAGTGACTTATGGCAGAAAACCATGAACACTGAAGCTTTCTTT
15	-	TRBJ2-3	TRBD2	TRBV19	CASRGLAGGMDTQYF	TGTGCCAGTCGGGGACTAGCGGGGGGAATGGATACGCAGTATTTT
16	-	TRBJ2-2	TRBD2	TRBV5-1	CASSLALAGNTGELFF	TGCGCCAGCAGCTTGGCTCTAGCGGGGAACACCGGGGAGCTGTTTTTT
16	-	TRBJ1-1	TRBD1	TRBV7-8	CASSLGPTGVNTEAFF	TGTGCCAGCAGCTTAGGCCCGACAGGGGTGAACACTGAAGCTTTCTTT
18	-	TRBJ2-7	TRBD1	TRBV19	CASSISSSGTGGAGEQYF	TGTGCCAGTAGTATTTCGTCGTCCGGGACAGGGGGCGCGGGGGAGCAGTACTTC
15	once	TRBJ1-2	-	TRBV5-1	CASSLVQGENYGYTF	TGCGCCAGCAGCTTGGTACAGGGAGAGAACTATGGCTACACCTTC
14	few	TRBJ1-6	TRBD1	TRBV3-1/TRBV3-2	CASRMGQGTSPLHF	TGTGCCAGCAGGATGGGACAGGGGACTTCACCCCTCCACTTT
16	-	TRBJ1-4	-	TRBV5-1	CASSFSGGGGNEKLFF	TGCGCCAGCAGCTTTTCGGGAGGTGGGGGTAATGAAAAACTGTTTTTT
14	-	TRBJ1-2	TRBD1	TRBV10-3	CAISEDRGGYGYTF	TGTGCCATCAGTGAGGACAGGGGCGGCTATGGCTACACCTTC
13	-	TRBJ1-4	-	TRBV4-1	CASSQAGGAKLFF	TGCGCCAGCAGCCAAGCTGGGGGGGCTAAACTGTTTTTT
15	-	TRBJ2-1	-	TRBV7-2	CASSLVGGAFDEQFF	TGTGCCAGCAGCTTAGTGGGGGGGGCCTTTGATGAGCAGTTCTTC
13	-	TRBJ1-1	-	TRBV5-1	CASRQGVETEAFF	TGCGCCAGCAGACAGGGAGTCGAAACTGAAGCTTTCTTT
14	-	TRBJ2-5	TRBD2	TRBV5-1	CASSLEPAREAQYF	TGCGCCAGCAGCTTGGAGCCCGCCCGGGAGGCCCAGTACTTC
16	-	TRBJ2-3	TRBD2	TRBV9	CASSVEAGAITDTQYF	TGTGCCAGCAGCGTAGAAGCGGGGGCGATCACAGATACGCAGTATTTT
18	-	TRBJ2-3	TRBD1	TRBV18	CASSPGHTGGMLTDTQYF	TGTGCCAGCTCACCCGGTCATACAGGGGGCATGTTAACAGATACGCAGTATTTT
17	once	TRBJ2-2	TRBD1	TRBV27	CASSLSTWQGVAGELFF	TGTGCCAGCAGTTTATCCACGTGGCAGGGGGTGGCCGGGGAGCTGTTTTTT
13	-	TRBJ1-2	-	TRBV5-6	CASSRAGVSGYTF	TGTGCCAGCAGCCGAGCAGGGGTCTCTGGCTACACCTTC
12	-	TRBJ2-7	-	TRBV7-9	CASSIGLYEQYF	TGTGCCAGCAGCATAGGGCTGTACGAGCAGTACTTC
12	-	TRBJ2-7	-	TRBV5-6	CASSPRGYEQYF	TGTGCCAGCAGCCCCCGGGGCTACGAGCAGTACTTC
12	-	TRBJ2-7	-	TRBV12-3/TRBV12-4	CASSGTSGEQYF	TGTGCCAGCAGTGGGACATCCGGCGAGCAGTACTTC
12	-	TRBJ2-7	TRBD1	TRBV29-1	CSVAEGAGRQYF	TGCAGCGTTGCCGAGGGGGCAGGGAGGCAGTACTTC
16	-	TRBJ2-2	TRBD2	TRBV29-1	CTILIAGTQTGGELFF	TGCACCATACTCATAGCGGGAACCCAAACCGGCGGGGAGCTGTTTTTT
14	-	TRBJ2-7	TRBD1	TRBV9	CASNPDGQGYEQYF	TGTGCCAGCAACCCCGACGGACAGGGCTACGAGCAGTACTTC
15	-	TRBJ1-3	-	TRBV19	CASSISSTVGNTIYF	TGTGCCAGTAGTATCTCCTCGACAGTTGGAAACACCATATATTTT
12	-	TRBJ1-5	-	TRBV4-1	CASSQGDQPQHF	TGCGCCAGCAGCCAAGGAGATCAGCCCCAGCATTTT
12	-	TRBJ2-7	-	TRBV12-3/TRBV12-4	CASSLTGFEQYF	TGTGCCAGCAGTTTAACAGGGTTCGAGCAGTACTTC
15	-	TRBJ1-2	TRBD1	TRBV6-5	CASSYMGQGMKGYTF	TGTGCCAGCAGTTACATGGGACAGGGGATGAAAGGCTACACCTTC
15	-	TRBJ1-6	-	TRBV19	CASSTRTAGNSPLHF	TGTGCCAGTAGTACCCGGACGGCGGGCAATTCACCCCTCCACTTT
15	-	TRBJ2-1	TRBD1	TRBV2	CASRAGQGAYNEQFF	TGTGCCAGCAGGGCGGGACAGGGAGCCTACAATGAGCAGTTCTTC
19	-	TRBJ2-1	-	TRBV27	CASSTTPRDIYFSYNEQFF	TGTGCCAGCAGTACCACCCCCCGGGACATCTATTTCTCCTACAATGAGCAGTTCTTC
16	-	TRBJ2-2	TRBD1	TRBV7-3	CASRLTGTGATGELFF	TGTGCCAGCAGACTTACTGGGACAGGGGCCACCGGGGAGCTGTTTTTT
14	-	TRBJ2-2	-	TRBV19	CASDSGLNTGELFF	TGTGCCAGTGATTCCGGTTTGAACACCGGGGAGCTGTTTTTT